This TCR beta chain was recovered during a study of OX40 agonist ivuxolimab in advanced cancers. Clones were read by immunoSEQ multiplex PCR, and TCRdb kept only the in-frame ones, dropping some. The sample has some 85,000 clones, about nine tenths seen once. Germline V gene sequence: CDR1 KGHSH, CDR2 LQKENI. CDR3 size: 18 residues. The V and J ends lost 3 bases and 0 bases respectively, with 18 bases between them. This chain connects TRBV18 to TRBJ2-1; maybe TRBD2 (5 bases). The clonotype originates from an adult with an advanced solid tumor such as melanoma, head and neck, liver or kidney cancer. The sequenced sample was CD4+ or CD8+ T cells sorted from blood, obtained in a trial of the OX40 agonist ivuxolimab. The CDR3 DNA sequence: TGTGCCAGCTCACCTCCCCCCCAAAGCGGTAGCTCCTACAATGAGCAGTTCTTC. Its translation: CASSPPPQSGSSYNEQFF.